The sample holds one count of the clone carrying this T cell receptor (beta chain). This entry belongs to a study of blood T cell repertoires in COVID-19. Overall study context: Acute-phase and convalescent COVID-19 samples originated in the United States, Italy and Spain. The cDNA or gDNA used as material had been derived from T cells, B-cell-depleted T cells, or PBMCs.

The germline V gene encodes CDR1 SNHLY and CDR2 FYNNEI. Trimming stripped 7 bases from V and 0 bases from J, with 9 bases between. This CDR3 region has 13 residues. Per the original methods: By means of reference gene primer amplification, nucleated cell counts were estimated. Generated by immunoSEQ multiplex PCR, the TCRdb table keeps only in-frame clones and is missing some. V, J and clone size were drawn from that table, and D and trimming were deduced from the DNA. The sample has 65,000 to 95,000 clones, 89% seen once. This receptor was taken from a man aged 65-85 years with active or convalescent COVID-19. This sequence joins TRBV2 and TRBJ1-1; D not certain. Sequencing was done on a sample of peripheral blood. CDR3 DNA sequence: TGTGCCAGCACCCGGGGTATGAACACTGAAGCTTTCTTT. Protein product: CASTRGMNTEAFF.